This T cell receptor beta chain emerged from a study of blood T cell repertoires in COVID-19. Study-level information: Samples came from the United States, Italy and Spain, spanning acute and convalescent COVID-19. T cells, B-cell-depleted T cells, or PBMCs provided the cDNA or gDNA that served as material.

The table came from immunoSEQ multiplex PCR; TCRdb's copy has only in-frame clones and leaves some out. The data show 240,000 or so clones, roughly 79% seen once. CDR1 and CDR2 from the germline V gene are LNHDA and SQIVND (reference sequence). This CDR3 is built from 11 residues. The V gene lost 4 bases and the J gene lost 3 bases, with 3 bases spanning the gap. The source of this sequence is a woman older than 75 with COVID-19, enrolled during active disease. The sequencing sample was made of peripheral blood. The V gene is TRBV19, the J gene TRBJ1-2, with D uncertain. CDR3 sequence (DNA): TGTGCCAGTAGTACCGACTATGGCTACACCTTC. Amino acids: CASSTDYGYTF.